Listed below are T cell receptor beta chains from one sample, sequenced in a study of shared clonotypes between healthy human individuals. The data were produced by immunoSEQ multiplex PCR, yet TCRdb's version contains in-frame clones alone and is incomplete. The sample shows 2,100,000 or so clones, about 94% of them seen only once. The sequencing sample was made of naive CD4+ T cells sorted from blood. The receptors derive from a young man in good health. The CDR3 runs from the conserved cysteine through the conserved F or W.

CDR3aa: CASPGQRNYGYTF
len: 13
v_gene: TRBV19

CDR3aa: CASSERPSGADTQYF
len: 15
v_gene: TRBV10-2

CDR3aa: CASSLDGTGSYEQYF
len: 15
v_gene: TRBV5-1

CDR3aa: CAWKGDGNEQFF
len: 12
v_gene: TRBV30

CDR3aa: CASSPLGPTDYGYTF
len: 15
v_gene: TRBV18

CDR3aa: CASSTYEQYF
len: 10
v_gene: TRBV9

CDR3aa: CASNMGQGSSPLHF
len: 14
v_gene: TRBV2

CDR3aa: CASSLYGTGGTDTQYF
len: 16
v_gene: TRBV7-6

CDR3aa: CAWSNGRVETQYF
len: 13
v_gene: TRBV30

CDR3aa: CASSYTDRGREQYF
len: 14
v_gene: TRBV6-5

CDR3aa: CASSLAASGQRGELFF
len: 16
v_gene: TRBV5-1

CDR3aa: CASSQDRAGAGATDTQYF
len: 18
v_gene: TRBV4-3

CDR3aa: CASSPVTRATNEKLFF
len: 16
v_gene: TRBV7-9

CDR3aa: CASSQDATPGNTIYF
len: 15
v_gene: TRBV4-1

CDR3aa: CASSITPQVGYNEQFF
len: 16
v_gene: TRBV27

CDR3aa: CASCVRVTEAFF
len: 12
v_gene: TRBV28

CDR3aa: CASSEVTGVTEAFF
len: 14
v_gene: TRBV7-2

CDR3aa: CASSQVRGGNQPQHF
len: 15
v_gene: TRBV4-3

CDR3aa: CASSLVGGLDNEQFF
len: 15
v_gene: TRBV5-1

CDR3aa: CASSAPRGQGNSPLHF
len: 16
v_gene: TRBV5-4

CDR3aa: CAISDPYEQYF
len: 11
v_gene: TRBV10-3

CDR3aa: CASSEDSSTNEKLFF
len: 15
v_gene: TRBV10-1

CDR3aa: CASSLAGTASYEQYF
len: 15
v_gene: TRBV7-2

CDR3aa: CASRQGNSGNTIYF
len: 14
v_gene: TRBV19

CDR3aa: CASRSGGHYEQYF
len: 13
v_gene: TRBV6-1

CDR3aa: CASSGGTVMYEQYF
len: 14
v_gene: TRBV6-1

CDR3aa: CASSDISGGGTEAFF
len: 15
v_gene: TRBV10-2

CDR3aa: CASSGTGKGTEAFF
len: 14
v_gene: TRBV10-1

CDR3aa: CASALESKATNEKLFF
len: 16
v_gene: TRBV5-1

CDR3aa: CASSPSSGTKETQYF
len: 15
v_gene: TRBV18

CDR3aa: CASSQLAGAFETQYF
len: 15
v_gene: TRBV4-1

CDR3aa: CASSLGQGGETQYF
len: 14
v_gene: TRBV5-1

CDR3aa: CASSSAGTGDLITTYEQYF
len: 19
v_gene: TRBV5-4

CDR3aa: CASTALSGSTDTQYF
len: 15
v_gene: TRBV28

CDR3aa: CASSSLRQGTGNTIYF
len: 16
v_gene: TRBV11-2

CDR3aa: CASSAPGQWGYGYTF
len: 15
v_gene: TRBV6-1

CDR3aa: CASSFYGGAMNEQYF
len: 15
v_gene: TRBV11-2

CDR3aa: CAISASQGAGETQYF
len: 15
v_gene: TRBV10-3

CDR3aa: CASSLQRGGRADTQYF
len: 16
v_gene: TRBV13

CDR3aa: CASSPSEKGGNEQFF
len: 15
v_gene: TRBV18

CDR3aa: CASSNDLNTGNTEAFF
len: 16
v_gene: TRBV25-1

CDR3aa: CASSGLAGSIQETQYF
len: 16
v_gene: TRBV5-1

CDR3aa: CASSLVAGLAGGNEQFF
len: 17
v_gene: TRBV7-2

CDR3aa: CASRDWRANEKLFF
len: 14
v_gene: TRBV6-6

CDR3aa: CASSLALVGENIQYF
len: 15
v_gene: TRBV7-8

CDR3aa: CASSLGRGPTYEQYF
len: 15
v_gene: TRBV11-2

CDR3aa: CASSGSREKYNEQFF
len: 15
v_gene: TRBV25-1

CDR3aa: CASTPEGLAGEQYF
len: 14
v_gene: TRBV2

CDR3aa: CASSFVDYGYTF
len: 12
v_gene: TRBV2

CDR3aa: CASSADRGLGEQYF
len: 14
v_gene: TRBV2